This T cell receptor beta chain was profiled in a study of graft-versus-host responses after intestinal transplantation. The wider study: Tacrolimus and steroids were given for about three years to all recipients after anti-thymocyte globulin induction. General observations from the study: GvH clones appeared in recipient marrow, some first in ileum or blood. Peak levels of circulating GvH clones tracked with early post-transplant HvG declines.

Germline V gene sequence: CDR1 SGHAT, CDR2 FQNNGV. Trimming cost V 3 bases and J 6 bases; bases outside gene matches: 14. There are 17 residues in the CDR3. This clone was counted once. Its antigen is unidentified. Clones were read by immunoSEQ multiplex PCR, and TCRdb kept only the in-frame ones, dropping some. The sample has tens of thousands of clones, roughly 83% seen once. This sequence was found in a human donor who received an intestinal transplant. J is TRBJ2-1 and V is TRBV11-2; 7 nucleotides line up with TRBD2. The specimen was unstimulated CD8+ T cells sorted from spleen or lymph node cells, collected before intestinal transplant. The chain's CDR3 is CASSFWERGGYPNEQFF. The CDR3 coding sequence is TGTGCCAGCAGCTTTTGGGAGAGGGGAGGGTACCCCAATGAGCAGTTCTTC.